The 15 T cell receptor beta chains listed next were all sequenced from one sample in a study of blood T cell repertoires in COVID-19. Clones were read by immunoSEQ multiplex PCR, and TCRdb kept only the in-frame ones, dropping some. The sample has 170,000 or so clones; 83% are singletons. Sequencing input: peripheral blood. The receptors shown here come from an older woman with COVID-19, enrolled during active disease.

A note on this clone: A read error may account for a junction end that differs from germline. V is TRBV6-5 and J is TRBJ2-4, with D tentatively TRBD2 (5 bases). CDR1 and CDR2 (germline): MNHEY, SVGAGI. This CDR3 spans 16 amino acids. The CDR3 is CASSYGSPPAENIQYF. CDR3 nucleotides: TGTGCCAGCAGTTACGGGAGTCCCCCAGCCGAAAACATTCAGTACTTC.

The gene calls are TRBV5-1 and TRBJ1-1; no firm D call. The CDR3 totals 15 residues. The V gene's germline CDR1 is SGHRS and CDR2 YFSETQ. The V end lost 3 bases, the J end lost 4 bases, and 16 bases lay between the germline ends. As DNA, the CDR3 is TGCGCCAGCAGCTCGGGATCAAGTAAGAGCACTGAAGCTTTCTTT. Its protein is CASSSGSSKSTEAFF.

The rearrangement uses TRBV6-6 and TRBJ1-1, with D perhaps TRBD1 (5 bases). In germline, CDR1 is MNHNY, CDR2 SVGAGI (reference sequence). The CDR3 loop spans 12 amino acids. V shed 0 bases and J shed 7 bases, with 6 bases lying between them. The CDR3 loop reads CASSYSDSEAFF. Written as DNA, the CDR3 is TGTGCCAGCAGTTACTCCGACAGTGAAGCTTTCTTT.

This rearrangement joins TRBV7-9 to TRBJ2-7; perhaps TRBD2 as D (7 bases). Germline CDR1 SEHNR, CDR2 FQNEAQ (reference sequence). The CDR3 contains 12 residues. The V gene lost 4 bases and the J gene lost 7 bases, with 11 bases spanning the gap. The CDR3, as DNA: TGTGCCAGCAGCTCGGGGGGCGGGGAGCAGTACTTC. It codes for CASSSGGGEQYF.

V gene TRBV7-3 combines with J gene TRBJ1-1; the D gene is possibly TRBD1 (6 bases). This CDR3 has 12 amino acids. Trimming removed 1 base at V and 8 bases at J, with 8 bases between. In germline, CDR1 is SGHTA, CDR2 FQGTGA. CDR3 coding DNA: TGTGCCAGCAGCTTAAACAGGGACGAAGCTTTCTTT. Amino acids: CASSLNRDEAFF.

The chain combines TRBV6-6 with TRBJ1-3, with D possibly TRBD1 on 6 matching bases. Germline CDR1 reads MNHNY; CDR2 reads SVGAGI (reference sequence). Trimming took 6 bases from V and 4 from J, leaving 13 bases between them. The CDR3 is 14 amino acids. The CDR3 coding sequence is TGTGCCAGCAGGGAAACAGGGTCCGGAAACACCATATATTTT. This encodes CASRETGSGNTIYF.

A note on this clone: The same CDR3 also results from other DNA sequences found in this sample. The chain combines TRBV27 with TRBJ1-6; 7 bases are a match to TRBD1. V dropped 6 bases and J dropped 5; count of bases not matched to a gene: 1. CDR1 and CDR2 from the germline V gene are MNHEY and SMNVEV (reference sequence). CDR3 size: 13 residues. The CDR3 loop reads CASRGTDNSPLHF. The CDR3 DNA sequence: TGTGCCAGCAGGGGGACAGATAATTCACCCCTCCACTTT.

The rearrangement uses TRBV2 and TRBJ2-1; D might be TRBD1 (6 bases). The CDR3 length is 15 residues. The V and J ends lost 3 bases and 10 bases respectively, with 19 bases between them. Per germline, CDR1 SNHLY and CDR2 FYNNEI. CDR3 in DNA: TGTGCCAGCAGTGAGCAACCAACAGGCGACAGGGAGCAGTTCTTC. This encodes CASSEQPTGDREQFF.

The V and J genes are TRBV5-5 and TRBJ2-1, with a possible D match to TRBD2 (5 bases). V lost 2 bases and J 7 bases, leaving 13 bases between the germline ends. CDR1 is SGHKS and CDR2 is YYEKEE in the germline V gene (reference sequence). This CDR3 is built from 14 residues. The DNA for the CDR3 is TGTGCCAGCAGCTTACGGCTAGCCCCGAATGAGCAGTTCTTC. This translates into CASSLRLAPNEQFF.

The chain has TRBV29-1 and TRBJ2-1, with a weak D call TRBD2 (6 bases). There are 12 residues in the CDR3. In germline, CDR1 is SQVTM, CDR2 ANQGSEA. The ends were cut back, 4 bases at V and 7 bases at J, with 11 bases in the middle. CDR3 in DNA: TGCAGCGTTGCAACGACTAGTAATGAGCAGTTCTTC. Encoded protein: CSVATTSNEQFF.

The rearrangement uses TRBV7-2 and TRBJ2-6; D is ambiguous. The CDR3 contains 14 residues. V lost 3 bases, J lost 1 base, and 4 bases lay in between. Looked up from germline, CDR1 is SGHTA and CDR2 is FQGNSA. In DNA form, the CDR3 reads TGTGCCAGCAGCTTGAGTTCTGGGGCCAACGTCCTGACTTTC. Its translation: CASSLSSGANVLTF.

Here the CDR3 DNA reads TGTGCCAGCAGCCTCCAGGGCCTCGGGGCCAACGTCCTGACTTTC. This codes for CASSLQGLGANVLTF. The chain employs TRBV7-2 and TRBJ2-6, with D possibly TRBD1 on 5 matching bases. This CDR3 spans 15 amino acids. With 5 bases removed from V and 4 bases from J, the gap between germline ends came to 12 bases. Germline CDR1 SGHTA, CDR2 FQGNSA. Supplemented by reference TRBV7-2 and TRBJ2-6, the full variable domain reads GAGVSQSPSNKVTEKGKDVELRCDPISGHTALYWYRQSLGQGLEFLIYFQGNSAPDKSGLPSDRFSAERTGGSVSTLTIQRTQQEDSAVYLCASSLQGLGANVLTFGAGSRLTVL.

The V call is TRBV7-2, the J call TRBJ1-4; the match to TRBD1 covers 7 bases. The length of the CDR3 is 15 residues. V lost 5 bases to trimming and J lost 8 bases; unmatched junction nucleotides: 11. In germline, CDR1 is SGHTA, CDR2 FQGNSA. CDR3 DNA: TGTGCCAGCAGCGTAAGACAGGGAGTGGAAGAAAAACTGTTTTTT. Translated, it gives CASSVRQGVEEKLFF.

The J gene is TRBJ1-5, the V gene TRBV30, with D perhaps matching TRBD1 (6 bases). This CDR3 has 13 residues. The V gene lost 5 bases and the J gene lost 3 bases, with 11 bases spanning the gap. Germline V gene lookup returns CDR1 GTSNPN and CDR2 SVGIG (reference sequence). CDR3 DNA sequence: TGTGCCTGGCTTGGACAGCTCAATCAGCCCCAGCATTTT. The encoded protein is CAWLGQLNQPQHF. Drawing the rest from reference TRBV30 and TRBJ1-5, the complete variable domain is SQTIHQWPATLVQPVGSPLSLECTVEGTSNPNLYWYRQAAGRGLQLLFYSVGIGQISSEVPQNLSASRPQDRQFILSSKKLLLSDSGFYLCAWLGQLNQPQHFGDGTRLSIL.

The CDR3 sequence: CAGEQGRYEAFF. DNA for the CDR3: TGTGCCGGGGAACAGGGGAGATATGAAGCTTTCTTT. The J gene is TRBJ1-1, the V gene TRBV2; 7 positions agree with TRBD1. This CDR3 contains 12 residues. The germline V gene has CDR1 SNHLY and CDR2 FYNNEI. V lost 11 bases and J lost 7; bases outside the gene matches: 10.